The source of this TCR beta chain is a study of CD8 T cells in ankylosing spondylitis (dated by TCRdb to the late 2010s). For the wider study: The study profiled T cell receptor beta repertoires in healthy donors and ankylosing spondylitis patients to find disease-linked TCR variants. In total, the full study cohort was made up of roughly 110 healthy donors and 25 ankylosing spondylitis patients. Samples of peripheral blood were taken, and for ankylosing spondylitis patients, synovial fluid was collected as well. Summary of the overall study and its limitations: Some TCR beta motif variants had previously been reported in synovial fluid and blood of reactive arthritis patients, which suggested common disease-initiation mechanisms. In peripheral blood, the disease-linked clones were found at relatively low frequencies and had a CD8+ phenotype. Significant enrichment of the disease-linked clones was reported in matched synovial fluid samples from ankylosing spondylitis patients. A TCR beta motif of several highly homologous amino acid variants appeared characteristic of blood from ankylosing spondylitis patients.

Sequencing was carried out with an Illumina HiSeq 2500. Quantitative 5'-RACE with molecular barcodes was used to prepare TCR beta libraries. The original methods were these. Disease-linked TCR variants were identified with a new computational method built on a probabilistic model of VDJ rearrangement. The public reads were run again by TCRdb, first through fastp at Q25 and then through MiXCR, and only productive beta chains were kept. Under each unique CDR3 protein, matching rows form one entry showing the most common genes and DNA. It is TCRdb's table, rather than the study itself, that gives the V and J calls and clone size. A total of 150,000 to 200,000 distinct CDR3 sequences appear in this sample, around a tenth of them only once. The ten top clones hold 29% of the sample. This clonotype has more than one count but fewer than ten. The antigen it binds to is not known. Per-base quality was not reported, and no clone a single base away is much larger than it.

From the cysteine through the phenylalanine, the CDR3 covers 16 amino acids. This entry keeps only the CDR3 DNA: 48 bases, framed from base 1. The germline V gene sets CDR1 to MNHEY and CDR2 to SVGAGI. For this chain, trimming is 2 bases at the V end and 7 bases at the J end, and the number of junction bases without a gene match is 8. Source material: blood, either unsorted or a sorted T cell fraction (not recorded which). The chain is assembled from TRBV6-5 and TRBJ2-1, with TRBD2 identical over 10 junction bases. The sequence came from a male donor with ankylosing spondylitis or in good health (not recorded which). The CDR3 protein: CASSYPRSGRGNEQFF. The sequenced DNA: TGTGCCAGCAGTTACCCTAGGAGCGGGAGGGGAAATGAGCAGTTCTTC.